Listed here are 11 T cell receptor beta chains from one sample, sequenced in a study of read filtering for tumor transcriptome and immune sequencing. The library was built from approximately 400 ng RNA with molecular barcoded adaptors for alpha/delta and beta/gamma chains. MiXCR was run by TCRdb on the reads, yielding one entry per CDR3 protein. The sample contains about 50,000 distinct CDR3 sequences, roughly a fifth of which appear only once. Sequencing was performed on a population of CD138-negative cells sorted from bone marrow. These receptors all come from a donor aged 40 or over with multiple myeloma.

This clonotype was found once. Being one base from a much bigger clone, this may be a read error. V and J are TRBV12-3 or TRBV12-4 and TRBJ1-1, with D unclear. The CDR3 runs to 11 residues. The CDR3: CASSRRTRASF. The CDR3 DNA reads TGTGCCAGCAGCAGAAGGACTAGAGCTTCCTTT.

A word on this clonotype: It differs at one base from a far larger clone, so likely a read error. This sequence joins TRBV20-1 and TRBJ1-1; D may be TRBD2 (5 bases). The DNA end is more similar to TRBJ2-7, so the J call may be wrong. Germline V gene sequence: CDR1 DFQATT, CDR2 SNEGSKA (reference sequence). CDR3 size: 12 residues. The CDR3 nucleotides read TGCAGTGCCCAGACTAACTCCTACGGGCAGTACTTC. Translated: CSAQTNSYGQYF.

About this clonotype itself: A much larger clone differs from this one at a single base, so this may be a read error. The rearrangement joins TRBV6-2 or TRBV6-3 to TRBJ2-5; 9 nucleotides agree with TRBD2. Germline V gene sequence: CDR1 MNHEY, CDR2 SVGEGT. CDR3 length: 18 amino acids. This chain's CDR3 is CAGSSRRGGRAFDETQYF. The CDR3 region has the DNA TGTGCCGGCAGTTCGCGAAGGGGCGGGAGGGCCTTCGATGAGACCCAGTACTTC.

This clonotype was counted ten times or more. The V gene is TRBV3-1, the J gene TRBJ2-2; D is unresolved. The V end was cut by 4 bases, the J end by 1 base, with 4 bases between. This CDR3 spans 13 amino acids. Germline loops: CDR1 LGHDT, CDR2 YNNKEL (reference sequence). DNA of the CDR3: TGTGCCAGCAGCCGGCTGAACACCGGGGAGCTGTTTTTT. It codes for CASSRLNTGELFF.

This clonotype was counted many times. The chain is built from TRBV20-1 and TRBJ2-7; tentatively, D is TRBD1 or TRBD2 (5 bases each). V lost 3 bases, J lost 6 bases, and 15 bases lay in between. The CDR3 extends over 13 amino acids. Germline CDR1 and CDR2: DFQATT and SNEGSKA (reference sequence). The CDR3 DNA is TGCAGTGCTAGCGGGATTGGTGGGGCCGAGCAGTACTTC. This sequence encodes CSASGIGGAEQYF.

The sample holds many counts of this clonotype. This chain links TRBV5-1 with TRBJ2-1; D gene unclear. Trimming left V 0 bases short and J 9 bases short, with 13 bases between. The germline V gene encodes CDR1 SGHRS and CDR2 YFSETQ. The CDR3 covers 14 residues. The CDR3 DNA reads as TGCGCCAGCAGCTTGGGTATTAGTAATGCTGAGCAGTTCTTC. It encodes CASSLGISNAEQFF.

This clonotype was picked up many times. The CDR3, as DNA: TGTGCCAGCAGCTTCCAATTGGGGAACACTGAAGCTTTCTTT. Its protein is CASSFQLGNTEAFF. The V and J genes are TRBV7-2 and TRBJ1-1; D is unclear. The CDR3 length is 14 residues. Per the germline V gene, CDR1 is SGHTA and CDR2 is FQGNSA. The ends were cut back, 3 bases at V and 1 base at J, with 9 bases in the middle.

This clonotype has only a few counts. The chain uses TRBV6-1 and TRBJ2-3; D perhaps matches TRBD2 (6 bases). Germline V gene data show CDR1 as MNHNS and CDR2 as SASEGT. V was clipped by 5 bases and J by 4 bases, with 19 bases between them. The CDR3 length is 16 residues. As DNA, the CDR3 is TGTGCCAGCAGTCAACTAAGGACTGGAGGGGCAGATACGCAGTATTTT. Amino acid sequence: CASSQLRTGGADTQYF.

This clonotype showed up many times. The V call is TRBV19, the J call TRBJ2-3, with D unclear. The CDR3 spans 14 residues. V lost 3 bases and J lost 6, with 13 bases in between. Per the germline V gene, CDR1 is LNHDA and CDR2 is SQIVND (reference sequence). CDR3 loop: CASSILAVVDTQYF. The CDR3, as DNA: TGTGCCAGTAGTATTCTGGCGGTAGTCGATACGCAGTATTTT.

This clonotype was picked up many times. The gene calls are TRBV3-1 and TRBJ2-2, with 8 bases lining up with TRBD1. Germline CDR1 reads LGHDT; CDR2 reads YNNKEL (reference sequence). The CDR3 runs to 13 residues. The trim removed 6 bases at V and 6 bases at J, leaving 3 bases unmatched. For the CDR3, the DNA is TGTGCCAGCAGTCGACAGGGGTCCGGGGAGCTGTTTTTT. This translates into CASSRQGSGELFF.

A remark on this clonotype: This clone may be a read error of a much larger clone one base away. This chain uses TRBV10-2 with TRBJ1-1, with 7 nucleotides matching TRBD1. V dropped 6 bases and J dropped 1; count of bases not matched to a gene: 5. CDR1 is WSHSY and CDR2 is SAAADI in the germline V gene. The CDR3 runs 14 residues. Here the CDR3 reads CASREAGGNTEAFF. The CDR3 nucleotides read TGCGCCAGCAGAGAGGCAGGGGGGAACACTGAAGCTTTCTTT.